These 16 T cell receptor beta chains were all obtained from the same sample, sequenced in a study of CD8+ T cells in alopecia areata. Described treatment: oral pan-JAK inhibitor, 5-10 mg twice daily. After isolation, RNA underwent reverse transcription to generate cDNA as the sequencing template. Assay used: immunoSEQ multiplex PCR; TCRdb lists only in-frame clones, some missing. This table holds some 180,000 clones, about 47% found once. The material sequenced was CD8+ T cells sorted from blood, taken around week 54, from a patient treated with tofacitinib. Every receptor here comes from a human donor with alopecia areata.

CDR3 amino acids: CASSYGDRGGYGYTF. DNA for the CDR3: TGTGCCAGCAGTTACGGGGACAGGGGAGGCTATGGCTACACCTTC. The chain recombines TRBV6-5 with TRBJ1-2; the match to TRBD1 covers 10 bases. This CDR3 spans 15 amino acids. Germline loops: CDR1 MNHEY, CDR2 SVGAGI. The V segment lost 2 bases and the J segment 4 bases; nucleotides outside the gene matches: 4.

The chain has TRBV6-1 and TRBJ2-1; D unclear. The CDR3 sequence is 14 residues long. With 4 bases removed from V and 8 bases from J, the gap between germline ends came to 15 bases. Germline values: CDR1 MNHNS, CDR2 SASEGT. The CDR3 DNA follows: TGTGCCAGCAGTGGACGGGCAAATTCCCATGAGCAGTTCTTC. Translation: CASSGRANSHEQFF.

The chain uses TRBV15 and TRBJ2-5; 7 bases are shared with TRBD2. The CDR3 length is 14 residues. With 1 base clipped from V and 4 bases from J, the junction kept 3 bases outside the gene matches. Per the germline V gene, CDR1 is LNHNV and CDR2 is YYDKDF (reference sequence). The CDR3 nucleotides read TGTGCCACCAGCAGAGTAGGGGAGGGAGAGACCCAGTACTTC. Its protein is CATSRVGEGETQYF.

V usage is TRBV2 and J usage is TRBJ2-7, with D possibly being TRBD2 (6 bases). The germline gives CDR1 SNHLY, CDR2 FYNNEI. The CDR3 has 15 residues. V was cut by 4 bases and J by 1 base, with 14 bases left in between. CDR3 DNA: TGTGCCAGCAGTGGGGCGGGGAGTGGGTCCTACGAGCAGTACTTC. Its translation is CASSGAGSGSYEQYF. The variable domain in full, with the rest retrieved from reference TRBV2 and TRBJ2-7, is EPEVTQTPSHQVTQMGQEVILRCVPISNHLYFYWYRQILGQKVEFLVSFYNNEISEKSEIFDDQFSVERPDGSNFTLKIRSTKLEDSAMYFCASSGAGSGSYEQYFGPGTRLTVT.

The V gene is TRBV27, the J gene TRBJ2-7, with D perhaps assigned TRBD1 or TRBD2 (5 bases each). The CDR3 runs to 16 residues. Between the trimmed V and J ends, which lost 2 bases and 0 bases, there was a span of 14 bases. Germline V gene sequence: CDR1 MNHEY, CDR2 SMNVEV (reference sequence). The CDR3 here is CASSLNGAESSYEQYF. The CDR3 DNA reads TGTGCCAGCAGTTTAAACGGGGCGGAGAGCTCCTACGAGCAGTACTTC.

The gene calls are TRBV30 and TRBJ1-5; D gene uncertain. The V gene's germline CDR1 is GTSNPN and CDR2 SVGIG (reference sequence). V was trimmed by 1 base and J by 2 bases, leaving 6 bases between them. This CDR3 contains 13 residues. CDR3 in DNA: TGTGCCTGGAGTGAAAGTGGCAATCAGCCCCAGCATTTT. Translation gives CAWSESGNQPQHF.

The chain recombines TRBV5-1 with TRBJ1-5, with D maybe TRBD1 (6 bases). Germline lookup yields CDR1 SGHRS and CDR2 YFSETQ. This CDR3 comprises 13 residues. The V end lost 1 base, the J end lost 5 bases, and 7 bases lay between the germline ends. This CDR3 reads CASSLNRDQPQHF. The CDR3 nucleotides are TGCGCCAGCAGCTTGAACAGGGATCAGCCCCAGCATTTT.

The CDR3 DNA reads TGTGCCAGCAGCGTAGGTGGCAGGGGGGTCTACGAGCAGTACTTC. As protein: CASSVGGRGVYEQYF. The rearrangement joins TRBV9 to TRBJ2-7; D might be TRBD1 (7 bases). V lost 0 bases and J 3 bases, leaving 13 bases between the germline ends. This CDR3 has 15 residues. Germline CDR1 is SGDLS and CDR2 is YYNGEE.

Only one count was recorded for this clone. The rearrangement uses TRBV5-1 and TRBJ1-3; 7 bases map to TRBD1. Looked up from germline, CDR1 is SGHRS and CDR2 is YFSETQ. The trim removed 0 bases at V and 9 bases at J, leaving 6 bases unmatched. There are 14 residues in the CDR3. Here the CDR3 reads CASSLETGAVTIYF. CDR3 DNA sequence: TGCGCCAGCAGCTTGGAAACAGGGGCGGTCACCATATATTTT.

This clone was recorded once. The chain carries TRBV7-2 and TRBJ2-7; D possibly matches TRBD1 or TRBD2 (6 bases each). The CDR3 runs to 14 residues. Trimming removed 3 bases at V and 6 bases at J, with 15 bases between. Germline loops: CDR1 SGHTA, CDR2 FQGNSA. CDR3: CASSFIGGGGEQYF. The CDR3 DNA sequence: TGTGCCAGCAGCTTCATCGGGGGCGGAGGCGAGCAGTACTTC.

This clone was found a few times. V is TRBV7-2 and J is TRBJ1-1, with no clear D. The ends were cut back, 2 bases at V and 0 bases at J, with 10 bases in the middle. Germline CDR1 reads SGHTA; CDR2 reads FQGNSA. The CDR3 runs to 15 residues. The CDR3 coding sequence is TGTGCCAGCAGCTTATGGGGTGTCGTGAACACTGAAGCTTTCTTT. Encoded protein: CASSLWGVVNTEAFF.

The rearrangement links TRBV6-5 to TRBJ1-4; tentative D call: TRBD1 (5 bases). The length of the CDR3 is 16 residues. Germline assignment: CDR1 MNHEY and CDR2 SVGAGI. With 0 bases removed from V and 8 bases from J, the gap between germline ends came to 16 bases. CDR3 loop: CASSYSTGEVEEKLFF. Here the CDR3 DNA reads TGTGCCAGCAGTTACTCCACGGGGGAAGTCGAGGAAAAACTGTTTTTT.

This chain joins TRBV30 and TRBJ2-5, with 8 bases fitting TRBD1. Germline trimming cut 2 bases from V and 5 bases from J; bases unmatched to any gene: 10. This CDR3 region has 15 residues. CDR1 and CDR2 from the germline V gene are GTSNPN and SVGIG (reference sequence). The CDR3 region is CAWSWGNRGSETQYF. CDR3 sequence (DNA): TGTGCCTGGAGTTGGGGAAACAGGGGGTCGGAGACCCAGTACTTC. Full variable domain (remainder filled in from reference TRBV30 and TRBJ2-5): SQTIHQWPATLVQPVGSPLSLECTVEGTSNPNLYWYRQAAGRGLQLLFYSVGIGQISSEVPQNLSASRPQDRQFILSSKKLLLSDSGFYLCAWSWGNRGSETQYFGPGTRLLVL.

The chain has TRBV5-6 and TRBJ2-7; D gene uncertain. V was cut by 2 bases and J by 1 base, with 13 bases left in between. The CDR3 loop spans 15 amino acids. Germline CDR1 SGHDT, CDR2 YYEEEE. The CDR3 bases are TGTGCCAGCAGCTTAATGACCGGGCAGTCCTACGAGCAGTACTTC. Its translation is CASSLMTGQSYEQYF.

This rearrangement joins TRBV6-5 to TRBJ2-7; 9 bases agree with TRBD1. From germline, CDR1 is MNHEY and CDR2 SVGAGI. V gave up 2 bases and J gave up 1 base; unmatched junction bases: 0. The CDR3 sequence is 14 residues long. The CDR3 DNA reads TGTGCCAGCAGTTACGACAGGGGGTCCTACGAGCAGTACTTC. Translated, it gives CASSYDRGSYEQYF.

This clone was counted ten times or more. The gene calls are TRBV6-4 and TRBJ2-5, with 9 nucleotides matching TRBD2. The CDR3 sequence is 15 residues long. Germline trimming cut 3 bases from V and 1 base from J; bases unmatched to any gene: 3. The germline V gene has CDR1 MRHNA and CDR2 SNTAGT. The CDR3 loop is CASSELAGAQETQYF. CDR3 nucleotide sequence: TGTGCCAGCAGTGAATTAGCGGGGGCCCAAGAGACCCAGTACTTC.